This T cell receptor beta chain was obtained from a study of T cell responses to AZD1222 COVID-19 vaccine. Germline loops: CDR1 KGHDR, CDR2 SFDVKD. CDR3 length: 14 residues. V lost 1 base, J lost 5 bases, and 8 bases lay in between. Only in-frame clones appear in the TCRdb table, and some are missing; sequencing was by immunoSEQ multiplex PCR. The sample includes about 63,000 clones, approximately 83% seen only once; the top ten take about 6%. The TCR was taken from an adult who received the AZD1222 COVID-19 vaccine. The sequences come from peripheral blood, collected 28 days after the second AZD1222 dose. This chain links TRBV24-1 with TRBJ2-1, with D possibly called TRBD1 or TRBD2 (5 bases each). This chain's CDR3 is CATSDLGENNEQFF. CDR3 DNA: TGTGCCACCAGTGATTTAGGGGAGAACAATGAGCAGTTCTTC.